Listed below are T cell receptor beta chains from one sample, sequenced in a study of STAT3 mutations in large granular lymphocyte leukemia. The table came from immunoSEQ multiplex PCR; TCRdb's copy has only in-frame clones and leaves some out. The profile shows 15,000 or so clones, almost 85% of them singletons. The sample taken for sequencing was peripheral blood mononuclear cells. Source of these receptors: a man in his fifties or sixties with T-cell large granular lymphocyte leukemia. Some clones in this sample may be carry-over from other donors' samples. Both conserved end residues are part of each CDR3. D genes are given only for firm matches. Part of the rows lack a size; the others show once, few, many or a class for expanded clones.

CASSIPSGSEQYF | TGTGCCAGCAGCATCCCTAGCGGGAGCGAGCAGTACTTC | . | TRBJ2-7 | TRBV7-9 | TRBD2
CASSYSMGGSYEQYF | TGTGCCAGCAGTTATAGCATGGGGGGTTCCTACGAGCAGTACTTC | . | TRBJ2-7 | TRBV6-5 | .
CASSSQGIREQFF | TGTGCCAGCAGCTCCCAGGGTATCAGGGAGCAGTTCTTC | . | TRBJ2-1 | TRBV11-1 | .
CASSQEWPGRHEQFF | TGCGCCAGCAGCCAAGAATGGCCAGGACGGCATGAGCAGTTCTTC | . | TRBJ2-1 | TRBV4-1 | .
CASSLTPGSETDTQYF | TGTGCCAGCAGCTTAACCCCGGGGTCCGAGACAGATACGCAGTATTTT | . | TRBJ2-3 | TRBV13 | .
CAWGLNTEAFF | TGTGCCTGGGGACTGAACACTGAAGCTTTCTTT | . | TRBJ1-1 | TRBV30 | .
CASSVLAGVSDTQYF | TGTGCCAGCAGCGTACTAGCGGGAGTGTCAGATACGCAGTATTTT | . | TRBJ2-3 | TRBV6-6 | TRBD2
CAITEGVNYGYTF | TGTGCCATCACCGAGGGGGTTAACTATGGCTACACCTTC | . | TRBJ1-2 | TRBV10-3 | .
CASSLDRGLGTQYF | TGTGCCAGCAGCCTAGACAGGGGGCTGGGGACCCAGTACTTC | . | TRBJ2-5 | TRBV5-6 | TRBD1
CASSSGAQETQYF | TGTGCCAGCAGCTCCGGTGCACAAGAGACCCAGTACTTC | once | TRBJ2-5 | TRBV11-3 | .
CASSPGLAGPRDTQYF | TGTGCCAGCAGCCCGGGACTAGCGGGACCCAGGGATACGCAGTATTTT | . | TRBJ2-3 | TRBV4-2 | TRBD2
CASSQVPRETQYF | TGTGCCAGCAGCCAAGTGCCGCGGGAGACCCAGTACTTC | . | TRBJ2-5 | TRBV4-2 | .
CASSPRRQRELFF | TGTGCCAGCAGCCCGCGCCGGCAGCGGGAGCTGTTCTTC | . | TRBJ2-1 | TRBV7-2 | TRBD2
CASSLEQGNEQYF | TGCGCCAGCAGCTTGGAACAGGGAAACGAGCAGTACTTC | . | TRBJ2-7 | TRBV5-1 | .
CAWSQPGLAGNEQFF | TGTGCCTGGAGTCAACCGGGACTAGCGGGTAATGAGCAGTTCTTC | . | TRBJ2-1 | TRBV30 | TRBD2
CASSAGAENQPQHF | TGTGCCAGCAGCGCCGGGGCAGAGAATCAGCCCCAGCATTTT | few | TRBJ1-5 | TRBV2 | .
CASSEDGSNQPQHF | TGTGCCAGCAGTGAGGACGGTAGCAATCAGCCCCAGCATTTT | . | TRBJ1-5 | TRBV6-4 | .
CATSRDLGRGGDIQYF | TGTGCCACCAGCAGAGATTTGGGCCGGGGGGGAGACATTCAGTACTTC | . | TRBJ2-4 | TRBV15 | TRBD2
CASRKNTGVGYNEQFF | TGTGCCAGCAGGAAAAATACAGGGGTGGGGTACAATGAGCAGTTCTTC | once | TRBJ2-1 | TRBV7-9 | TRBD1
CSVDPLAGGPGLYEQFF | TGCAGCGTTGATCCACTAGCGGGAGGGCCGGGTTTATATGAGCAGTTCTTC | . | TRBJ2-1 | TRBV29-1 | TRBD2
CASRRQGPNTGELFF | TGTGCCAGCAGGAGGCAGGGGCCGAACACCGGGGAGCTGTTTTTT | . | TRBJ2-2 | TRBV2 | .
CASSLAISGANVLTF | TGTGCCAGCAGCTTAGCGATCTCTGGGGCCAACGTCCTGACTTTC | . | TRBJ2-6 | TRBV7-9 | .
CAISDQPQETQYF | TGTGCCATCAGTGACCAACCCCAAGAGACCCAGTACTTC | . | TRBJ2-5 | TRBV10-3 | .
CASSVSGSGADTQYF | TGCGCCAGCAGCGTGAGCGGGAGCGGCGCAGATACGCAGTATTTT | . | TRBJ2-3 | TRBV5-1 | TRBD2
CAWSGSLGYSNQPQHF | TGTGCCTGGAGTGGATCCCTCGGTTATAGCAATCAGCCCCAGCATTTT | . | TRBJ1-5 | TRBV30 | .
CASSRQWGRDQETQYF | TGCGCCAGCAGCCGGCAGTGGGGACGGGACCAAGAGACCCAGTACTTC | . | TRBJ2-5 | TRBV4-3 | .
CASSLSRTGFNGYTF | TGTGCCAGCAGCTTGAGTAGGACAGGGTTTAATGGCTACACCTTC | . | TRBJ1-2 | TRBV5-6 | TRBD1
CAWSVGQGAGGAGELFF | TGTGCCTGGAGTGTTGGACAGGGGGCCGGAGGTGCCGGGGAGCTGTTTTTT | once | TRBJ2-2 | TRBV30 | TRBD1
CASSLVGGWTGAAYEQYF | TGTGCCAGCAGCTTAGTAGGCGGATGGACAGGGGCCGCCTACGAGCAGTACTTC | . | TRBJ2-7 | TRBV7-2 | TRBD1
CASSLGGANQPQHF | TGTGCCAGCAGCTTAGGGGGGGCGAATCAGCCCCAGCATTTT | . | TRBJ1-5 | TRBV7-9 | .
CASLGQILNYNEQFF | TGTGCCAGCTTAGGACAGATCCTTAACTACAATGAGCAGTTCTTC | . | TRBJ2-1 | TRBV28 | .
CASSLTSGSYTDTQYF | TGCGCCAGCAGCTTGACTAGCGGGAGTTACACAGATACGCAGTATTTT | . | TRBJ2-3 | TRBV5-1 | TRBD2
CASSPNLGNQPQHF | TGTGCCAGCAGCCCAAATCTCGGGAATCAGCCCCAGCATTTT | few | TRBJ1-5 | TRBV7-2 | .
CASSVRPSDTDTQYF | TGTGCCAGCAGCGTACGGCCTAGCGATACAGATACGCAGTATTTT | . | TRBJ2-3 | TRBV9 | .
CASSLGHPYNEQFF | TGTGCCAGCAGCTTAGGACATCCCTACAATGAGCAGTTCTTC | . | TRBJ2-1 | TRBV7-2 | .
CSVEEFSGRARLTDTQYF | TGCAGCGTTGAAGAGTTTAGCGGGAGGGCCAGATTGACAGATACGCAGTATTTT | few | TRBJ2-3 | TRBV29-1 | TRBD2
CASSGDRGPYEQYF | TGCGCCAGCAGCGGCGACAGGGGGCCGTACGAGCAGTACTTC | . | TRBJ2-7 | TRBV5-1 | TRBD1
CASSAVRGGQDTQYF | TGTGCCAGCAGTGCCGTCCGGGGGGGCCAAGATACGCAGTATTTT | . | TRBJ2-3 | TRBV6-5 | TRBD2
CASSIDGELGTDTQYF | TGTGCCAGCAGCATCGACGGGGAACTAGGCACAGATACGCAGTATTTT | . | TRBJ2-3 | TRBV7-3 | .
CAISLRTGPTETQYF | TGTGCCATCAGTTTAAGGACAGGTCCCACGGAGACCCAGTACTTC | . | TRBJ2-5 | TRBV10-3 | TRBD1
CASSSGLGLGEQFF | TGTGCCAGCAGCTCCGGACTAGGTCTCGGTGAGCAGTTCTTC | . | TRBJ2-1 | TRBV7-2 | TRBD2
CSVAGGGETQYF | TGCAGCGTCGCGGGGGGCGGAGAGACCCAGTACTTC | . | TRBJ2-5 | TRBV29-1 | TRBD2
CASSIALRTEAFF | TGTGCCAGTAGTATAGCTCTACGAACTGAAGCTTTCTTT | once | TRBJ1-1 | TRBV19 | .
CASSLQSNQPQHF | TGTGCCAGCAGCTTGCAGAGCAATCAGCCCCAGCATTTT | . | TRBJ1-5 | TRBV7-2 | .
CASSLNPGRGRTGTEAFF | TGCGCCAGCAGCTTGAACCCTGGCAGGGGGCGTACGGGGACTGAAGCTTTCTTT | . | TRBJ1-1 | TRBV5-1 | TRBD1
CASSAGQRNNSPLHF | TGTGCCAGCAGCGCGGGACAACGTAATAATTCACCCCTCCACTTT | . | TRBJ1-6 | TRBV7-2 | .
CATSRVFTGTGGQPQHF | TGTGCCACCAGCAGGGTTTTTACGGGGACAGGGGGCCAGCCCCAGCATTTT | . | TRBJ1-5 | TRBV15 | TRBD1
CASRGLNQPQHF | TGCGCCAGCAGGGGGCTCAATCAGCCCCAGCATTTT | . | TRBJ1-5 | TRBV10-2 | .
CSVEASRTQYF | TGCAGCGTTGAAGCCTCAAGGACCCAGTACTTC | once | TRBJ2-5 | TRBV29-1 | .
CASSLLSYTDTQYF | TGTGCCAGCTCACTCCTAAGTTATACAGATACGCAGTATTTT | . | TRBJ2-3 | TRBV18 | .
CASSLASGVQETQYF | TGTGCCAGCAGCTTAGCTAGCGGGGTCCAAGAGACCCAGTACTTC | . | TRBJ2-5 | TRBV7-9 | TRBD2
CASGARATGELFF | TGTGCCAGCGGCGCAAGGGCTACCGGGGAGCTGTTTTTT | once | TRBJ2-2 | TRBV6-1 | .
CSVKTTGNIQYF | TGCAGCGTTAAGACGACAGGTAACATTCAGTACTTC | . | TRBJ2-4 | TRBV29-1 | .
CASSLVRTTTDTQYF | TGCGCCAGCAGCTTGGTGAGGACAACCACAGATACGCAGTATTTT | . | TRBJ2-3 | TRBV5-1 | .
CASSLHKRGEETQYF | TGTGCCAGCAGCTTGCATAAGCGGGGGGAGGAGACCCAGTACTTC | medium-sized | TRBJ2-5 | TRBV7-9 | TRBD2